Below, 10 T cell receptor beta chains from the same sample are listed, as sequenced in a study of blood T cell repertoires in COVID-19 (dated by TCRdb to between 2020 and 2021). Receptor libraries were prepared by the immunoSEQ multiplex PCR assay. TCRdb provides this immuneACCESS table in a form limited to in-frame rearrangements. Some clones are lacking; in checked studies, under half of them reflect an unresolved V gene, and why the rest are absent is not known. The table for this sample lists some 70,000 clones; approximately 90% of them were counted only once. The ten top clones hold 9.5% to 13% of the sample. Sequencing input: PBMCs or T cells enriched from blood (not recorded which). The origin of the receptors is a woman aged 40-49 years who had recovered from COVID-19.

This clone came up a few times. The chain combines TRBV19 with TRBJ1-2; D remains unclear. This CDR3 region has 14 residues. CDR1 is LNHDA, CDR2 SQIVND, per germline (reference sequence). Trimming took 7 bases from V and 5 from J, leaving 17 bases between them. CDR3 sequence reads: CASTINTVLYGYTF. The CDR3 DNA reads TGTGCCAGTACGATAAACACCGTATTATATGGCTACACCTTC. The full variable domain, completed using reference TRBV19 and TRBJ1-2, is DGGITQSPKYLFRKEGQNVTLSCEQNLNHDAMYWYRQDPGQGLRLIYYSQIVNDFQKGDIAEGYSVSREKKESFPLTVTSAQKNPTAFYLCASTINTVLYGYTFGSGTRLTVV.

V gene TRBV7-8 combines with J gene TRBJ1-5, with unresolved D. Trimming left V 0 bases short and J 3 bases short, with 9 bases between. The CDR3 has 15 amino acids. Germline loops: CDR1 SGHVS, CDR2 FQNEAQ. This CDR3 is CASSLAVASNQPQHF. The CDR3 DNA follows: TGTGCCAGCAGCTTAGCTGTAGCTTCCAATCAGCCCCAGCATTTT. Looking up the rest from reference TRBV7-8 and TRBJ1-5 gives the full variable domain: GAGVSQSPRYKVAKRGQDVALRCDPISGHVSLFWYQQALGQGPEFLTYFQNEAQLDKSGLPSDRFFAERPEGSVSTLKIQRTQQEDSAVYLCASSLAVASNQPQHFGDGTRLSIL.

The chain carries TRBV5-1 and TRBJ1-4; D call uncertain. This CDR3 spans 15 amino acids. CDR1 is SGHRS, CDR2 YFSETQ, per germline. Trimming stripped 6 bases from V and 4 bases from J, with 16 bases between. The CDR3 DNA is TGCGCCAGCACCGCTGGGCAGAGATATAATGAAAAACTGTTTTTT. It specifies CASTAGQRYNEKLFF.

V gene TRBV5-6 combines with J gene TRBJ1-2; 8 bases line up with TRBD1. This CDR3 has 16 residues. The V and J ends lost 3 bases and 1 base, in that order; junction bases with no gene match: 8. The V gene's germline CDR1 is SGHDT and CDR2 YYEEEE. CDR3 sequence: CASSWDGQGSNYGYTF. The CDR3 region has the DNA TGTGCCAGCAGCTGGGATGGACAGGGAAGTAACTATGGCTACACCTTC. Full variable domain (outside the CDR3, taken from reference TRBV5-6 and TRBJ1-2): DAGVTQSPTHLIKTRGQQVTLRCSPKSGHDTVSWYQQALGQGPQFIFQYYEEEERQRGNFPDRFSGHQFPNYSSELNVNALLLGDSALYLCASSWDGQGSNYGYTFGSGTRLTVV.

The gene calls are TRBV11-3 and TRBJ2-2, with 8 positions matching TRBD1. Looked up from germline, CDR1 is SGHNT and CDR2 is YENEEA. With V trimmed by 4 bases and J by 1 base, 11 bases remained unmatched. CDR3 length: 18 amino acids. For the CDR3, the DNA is TGTGCCAGCAGCTCACTACCCTGGGGACAGGTGAACACCGGGGAGCTGTTTTTT. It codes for CASSSLPWGQVNTGELFF.

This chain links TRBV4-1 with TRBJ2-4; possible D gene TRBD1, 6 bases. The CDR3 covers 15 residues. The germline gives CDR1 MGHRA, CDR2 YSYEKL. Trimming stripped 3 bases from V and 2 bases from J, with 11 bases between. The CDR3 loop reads CASSQIGGSKNIQYF. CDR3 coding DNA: TGCGCCAGCAGCCAGATAGGGGGTTCCAAAAACATTCAGTACTTC.

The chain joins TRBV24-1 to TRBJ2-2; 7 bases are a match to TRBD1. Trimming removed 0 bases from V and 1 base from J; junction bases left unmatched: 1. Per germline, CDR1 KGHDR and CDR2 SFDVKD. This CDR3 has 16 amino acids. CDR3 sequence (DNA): TGTGCCACCAGTGATTTGCCAGGGGGGAACACCGGGGAGCTGTTTTTT. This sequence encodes CATSDLPGGNTGELFF.

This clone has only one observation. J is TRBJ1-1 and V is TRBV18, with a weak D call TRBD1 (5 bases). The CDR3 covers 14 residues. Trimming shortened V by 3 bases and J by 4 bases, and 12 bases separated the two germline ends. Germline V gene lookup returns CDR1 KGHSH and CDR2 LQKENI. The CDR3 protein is CASSPYQGTTEAFF. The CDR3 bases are TGTGCCAGCTCACCCTATCAGGGTACCACTGAAGCTTTCTTT.

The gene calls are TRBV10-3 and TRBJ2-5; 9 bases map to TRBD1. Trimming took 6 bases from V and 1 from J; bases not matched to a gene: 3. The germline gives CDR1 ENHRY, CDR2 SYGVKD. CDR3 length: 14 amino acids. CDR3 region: CAISRDRAQETQYF. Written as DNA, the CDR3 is TGTGCCATCAGCCGGGACAGGGCCCAAGAGACCCAGTACTTC.

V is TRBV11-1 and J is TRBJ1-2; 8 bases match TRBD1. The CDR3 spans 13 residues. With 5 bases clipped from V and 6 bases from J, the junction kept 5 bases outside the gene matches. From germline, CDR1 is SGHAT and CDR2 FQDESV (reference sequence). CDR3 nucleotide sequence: TGTGCCAGCAGCCGCGGACAGGGTCATGGCTACACCTTC. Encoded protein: CASSRGQGHGYTF.